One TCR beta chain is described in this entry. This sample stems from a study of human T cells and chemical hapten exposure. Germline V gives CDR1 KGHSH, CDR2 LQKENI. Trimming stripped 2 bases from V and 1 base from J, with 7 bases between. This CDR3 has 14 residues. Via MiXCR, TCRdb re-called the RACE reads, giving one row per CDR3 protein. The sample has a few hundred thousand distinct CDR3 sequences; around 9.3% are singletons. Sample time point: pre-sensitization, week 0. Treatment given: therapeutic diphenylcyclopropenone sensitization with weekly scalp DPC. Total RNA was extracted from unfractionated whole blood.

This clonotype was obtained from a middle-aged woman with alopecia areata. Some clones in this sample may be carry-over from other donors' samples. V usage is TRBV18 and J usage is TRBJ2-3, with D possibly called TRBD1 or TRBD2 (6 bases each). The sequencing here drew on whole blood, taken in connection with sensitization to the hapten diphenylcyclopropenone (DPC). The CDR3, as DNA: TGTGCCAGCTCACCAGGGGGGCGCACAGATACGCAGTATTTT. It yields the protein CASSPGGRTDTQYF.